The entry below describes one T cell receptor beta chain. These data belong to a study of blood T cell repertoires in COVID-19. In the study overall: PBMCs, B-cell-depleted T cells, or T cells provided the cDNA or gDNA that made up the material.

The authors' processing: Estimation of nucleated cell counts relied on the amplification of reference gene primers. Here immunoSEQ multiplex PCR was the method, and the copy in TCRdb shows in-frame clones only, minus some. Clone size and the V and J calls come from that table; the DNA yielded D and trimming. The table shows over 250,000 clones, with approximately 88% occurring only once. Material for sequencing was peripheral blood. This clonotype was sampled from a young woman with acute or convalescent COVID-19.

The CDR3 sequence is CASSASGLRIETQYF. The CDR3 coding sequence is TGTGCCAGCAGCGCGTCGGGACTGCGCATAGAGACCCAGTACTTC. The chain has TRBV7-2 and TRBJ2-5; D possibly corresponds to TRBD2 (6 bases). The CDR3 is 15 amino acids. The V gene's germline CDR1 is SGHTA and CDR2 FQGNSA. V was pared by 5 bases and J by 4 bases, with 17 bases between.